What follows describes a single T cell receptor beta chain. The antigen remains undetermined. These data belong to a study of OX40 agonist ivuxolimab in advanced cancers. Study findings and constraints: Among patients with partial responses at 0.1-3.0 mg/kg, clonal expansion was among the lowest. At 0.1 to 3.0 mg/kg, CD4+ and CD8+ blood T cells expanded clonally by week 6.

Anyone with autoimmune disease history or systemic immunosuppression was excluded. The investigators sampled blood at baseline, at cycle 4 day 1, and at cycle 7 day 1. Trimming removed 7 bases at V and 5 bases at J, with 14 bases between. The CDR3 spans 13 residues. Germline CDR1 and CDR2: SGHKS and YYEKEE (reference sequence). The protocol was immunoSEQ multiplex PCR, while the TCRdb copy is restricted to in-frame clones and leaves out a portion. The sample consists of some 96,000 clones, about 86% of them appearing once. This chain joins TRBV5-5 and TRBJ2-3; D is unclear. This TCR was sampled from an adult with an advanced solid tumor such as melanoma, head and neck, liver or kidney cancer. The input for sequencing was CD4+ or CD8+ T cells sorted from blood, taken in a trial of the OX40 agonist ivuxolimab. The DNA of the CDR3 is TGTGCCAGCTGTAACGCTTTCGAAGATACGCAGTATTTT. This gives the protein CASCNAFEDTQYF.